This TCR beta chain derives from a study of blood T cell repertoires in COVID-19. Study summary: From the United States, Italy and Spain came samples of acute and convalescent COVID-19.

Authors' methods: Estimates of nucleated cell counts were drawn from the amplification of reference gene primers. The repertoire was sequenced with immunoSEQ multiplex PCR; TCRdb's copy has only in-frame clones and lacks some. Clone size and V and J calls were adopted from that table, with D and trimming inferred from the DNA. The sample lists 250,000 or so clones; about 80% were seen once. The CDR3 totals 16 residues. Germline assignment: CDR1 SGHNT and CDR2 YENEEA. Trimming cost V 7 bases and J 2 bases; bases outside gene matches: 13. This clone was counted between two and nine times. The sequenced sample consisted of peripheral blood. The receptor was isolated from a woman older than 75 with acute or convalescent COVID-19. This rearrangement joins TRBV11-3 to TRBJ1-1; 7 nucleotides match TRBD1. The chain's CDR3 is CASNPSGQDGNTEAFF. In nucleotides, the CDR3 is TGTGCCAGCAACCCGTCAGGACAGGACGGAAACACTGAAGCTTTCTTT.